This entry is about one T cell receptor beta chain. V dropped 4 bases and J dropped 0 bases, with 13 bases sitting between them. This CDR3 comprises 15 residues. Germline lookup yields CDR1 SGDLS and CDR2 YYNGEE. TCRdb keeps only in-frame clones here, not all; method: immunoSEQ multiplex PCR. This repertoire shows under 300,000 clones, 50% to 80% found once; its top ten account for approximately 12%. This sample is part of a study of shared clonotypes between healthy human individuals. This rearrangement joins TRBV9 to TRBJ1-1; D is unclear. This receptor was taken from a man aged 25 to 40 in good health. The sample consisted of memory CD4+ T cells sorted from blood. Subset given: CD45RA-negative fraction. CDR3 region: CASSRDWAVNTEAFF. The CDR3 nucleotides read TGTGCCAGCAGCCGCGATTGGGCTGTGAACACTGAAGCTTTCTTT. Full variable domain (missing parts from reference TRBV9 and TRBJ1-1): DSGVTQTPKHLITATGQRVTLRCSPRSGDLSVYWYQQSLDQGLQFLIQYYNGEERAKGNILERFSAQQFPDLHSELNLSSLELGDSALYFCASSRDWAVNTEAFFGQGTRLTVV.